This T cell receptor (beta chain) is from a study of CD8 T cells in Susac syndrome. The germline CDR1 and CDR2 sequences are ENHRY and SYGVKD. The CDR3 runs 16 residues. V was clipped by 9 bases and J by 5 bases; unmatched bases: 15. Blood CD8+ and CD4+ T cells underwent high-throughput TCR beta sequencing. After extraction with the RNeasy kit, roughly 0.45 to 1 ug of the RNA was reverse transcribed using random hexamers. Each CDR3 protein gets one entry after TCRdb re-called the immunoSEQ multiplex PCR reads with MiXCR. This sample has fewer than 80,000 distinct CDR3 sequences, with approximately 94% found just once.

Sequencing was performed on CD8+ T cells from PBMCs. The rearrangement joins TRBV10-3 to TRBJ2-1, with 8 bases identical to TRBD2. The TCR sequence derives from a human donor with Susac syndrome. This chain's CDR3 is CAITGGDREQNNEQFF. In DNA, the CDR3 is TGTGCCATTACCGGGGGGGACCGAGAACAAAACAATGAGCAGTTCTTC.